A selection of T cell receptor beta chains follows, all from one sample in a study of glioma-infiltrating T cells. MiXCR, run by TCRdb on the multiplex PCR reads, gives a single entry per CDR3 protein. The data contain about 93,000 distinct CDR3 sequences, 35% to 45% of them singletons. Sample: glioma tissue, nonneoplastic brain tissue, or PBMCs (not recorded which). These receptors originate from a human donor with low-grade glioma or glioblastoma, undergoing nonglioma brain surgery, or in good health (not recorded which). CDR3s include the opening cysteine and the closing phenylalanine or tryptophan. D genes are given only for firm matches. Not every row has a clone size; where given, it reads once, few, many or a size class.

clone_size: many
v_call: TRBV6-1
j_call: TRBJ2-7
d_call: NA
cdr3_nt: TGTGCCAGCAGTTACGGCAGTCTTAATCCCTACGAGCAGTACTTC
cdr3_aa: CASSYGSLNPYEQYF

clone_size: many
v_call: TRBV29-1
j_call: TRBJ1-1
d_call: NA
cdr3_nt: TGCAGCGTTGGTTTCACTGAAGCTTTCTTT
cdr3_aa: CSVGFTEAFF

clone_size: NA
v_call: TRBV5-1
j_call: TRBJ2-5
d_call: NA
cdr3_nt: TGCGCCAGCAGCACCTCAAGGGGCGGGAACCAAGAGACCCAGTACTTC
cdr3_aa: CASSTSRGGNQETQYF

clone_size: many
v_call: TRBV12-3/TRBV12-4
j_call: TRBJ2-5
d_call: TRBD2
cdr3_nt: TGTGCCAGCAGTTTTGTTGTGCCTTGGGCGCCTAGCGGGGGTGAGACCCAGTACTTC
cdr3_aa: CASSFVVPWAPSGGETQYF

clone_size: many
v_call: TRBV19
j_call: TRBJ1-5
d_call: NA
cdr3_nt: TGTGCCAGTAGTATTCCCAGGACGAATCAGCCCCAGCATTTT
cdr3_aa: CASSIPRTNQPQHF

clone_size: many
v_call: TRBV4-1
j_call: TRBJ1-1
d_call: NA
cdr3_nt: TGCGCCAGCAGCCAAGGCCTCGGCAGGGCGAACACTGAAGCTTTCTTT
cdr3_aa: CASSQGLGRANTEAFF

clone_size: NA
v_call: TRBV7-2
j_call: TRBJ2-1
d_call: TRBD1
cdr3_nt: TGTGCCAGCAGTTTAGAACAGGGGGCGACCTACGAGCAGTTCTTC
cdr3_aa: CASSLEQGATYEQFF

clone_size: NA
v_call: TRBV5-5
j_call: TRBJ2-1
d_call: NA
cdr3_nt: TGTGCCAGCAGCTGGAAGATTAATGAGCAGTTCTTC
cdr3_aa: CASSWKINEQFF

clone_size: many
v_call: TRBV4-1
j_call: TRBJ2-1
d_call: NA
cdr3_nt: TGCGCCAGCAGCCAGGACCCCGGGACTTACTCCTACAATGAGCAGTTCTTC
cdr3_aa: CASSQDPGTYSYNEQFF

clone_size: many
v_call: TRBV20-1
j_call: TRBJ1-1
d_call: NA
cdr3_nt: TGCAGTGCTCCTACAGGGCCCGCGCTTGAAGCTTTCTTT
cdr3_aa: CSAPTGPALEAFF

clone_size: many
v_call: TRBV7-9
j_call: TRBJ1-6
d_call: NA
cdr3_nt: TGTGCCAGCAGCTTAGCGAGCCCAGGATCACCCCTCCACTTT
cdr3_aa: CASSLASPGSPLHF

clone_size: many
v_call: TRBV27
j_call: TRBJ2-2
d_call: NA
cdr3_nt: TGTGCCAGCAGTTTTCTCTATAACGGGGAGCTGTTTTTT
cdr3_aa: CASSFLYNGELFF

clone_size: many
v_call: TRBV11-2
j_call: TRBJ1-2
d_call: TRBD1
cdr3_nt: TGTGCCAGCAGCTCCCTTGTATACGGACAGGCCTATGGCTACACCTTC
cdr3_aa: CASSSLVYGQAYGYTF

clone_size: many
v_call: TRBV28
j_call: TRBJ1-5
d_call: NA
cdr3_nt: TGTGCCAGCAGTCAATGGGGTCCGGATCAGCCCCAGCATTTT
cdr3_aa: CASSQWGPDQPQHF

clone_size: NA
v_call: TRBV28
j_call: TRBJ2-3
d_call: TRBD1
cdr3_nt: TGTGCCAGCAGTGGGGACAGGACAGATACGCAGTATTTT
cdr3_aa: CASSGDRTDTQYF

clone_size: many
v_call: TRBV6-7
j_call: TRBJ2-7
d_call: TRBD1
cdr3_nt: TGTGCCAGCAGTGACCAACCAAGGGTGCACAGGGGGCATTCGGACGAGCAGTACTTC
cdr3_aa: CASSDQPRVHRGHSDEQYF

clone_size: many
v_call: TRBV4-2
j_call: TRBJ2-3
d_call: NA
cdr3_nt: TGTGCCAGCAGCCGGCACCGGGCGGGATACACAGATACGCAGTATTTT
cdr3_aa: CASSRHRAGYTDTQYF

clone_size: few
v_call: TRBV9
j_call: TRBJ2-7
d_call: TRBD2
cdr3_nt: TGTGCCAGCAGCGCGGGACTAGCGGGAGACTACGAGCAGTACTTC
cdr3_aa: CASSAGLAGDYEQYF

clone_size: many
v_call: TRBV24-1
j_call: TRBJ2-6
d_call: NA
cdr3_nt: TGTGCCACCCCAAGCTCTGGGGCCAACGTCCTGACTTTC
cdr3_aa: CATPSSGANVLTF

clone_size: NA
v_call: TRBV6-6
j_call: TRBJ2-7
d_call: TRBD2
cdr3_nt: TGTGCCAGCAGTTGGACTAGCGGGTCCTATGAGCAGTACTTC
cdr3_aa: CASSWTSGSYEQYF

clone_size: NA
v_call: TRBV20-1
j_call: TRBJ2-5
d_call: NA
cdr3_nt: TGCAGTGCAATCGACAGCACAGAGACCCAGTACTTC
cdr3_aa: CSAIDSTETQYF

clone_size: many
v_call: TRBV29-1
j_call: TRBJ2-1
d_call: NA
cdr3_nt: TGCAGCGTTATTAGAGGCCATGAGCAGTTCTTC
cdr3_aa: CSVIRGHEQFF

clone_size: many
v_call: TRBV10-3
j_call: TRBJ2-5
d_call: NA
cdr3_nt: TGTGCCATCTCAGGGGTAGAAGAGACCCAGTACTTC
cdr3_aa: CAISGVEETQYF

clone_size: many
v_call: TRBV6-2/TRBV6-3
j_call: TRBJ2-1
d_call: NA
cdr3_nt: TGTGCCAGCAGTTCGCCTAAAATCAATGAGCAGTTCTTC
cdr3_aa: CASSSPKINEQFF

clone_size: many
v_call: TRBV7-3
j_call: TRBJ2-5
d_call: TRBD2
cdr3_nt: TGTGCCAGCAGCTTACTAGGACTAGTCGGGACCCAGTACTTC
cdr3_aa: CASSLLGLVGTQYF

clone_size: NA
v_call: TRBV20-1
j_call: TRBJ1-6
d_call: NA
cdr3_nt: TGCAGTGATAGAGATCGGACAGTGAATTCACCCCTCCACTTT
cdr3_aa: CSDRDRTVNSPLHF

clone_size: few
v_call: TRBV5-1
j_call: TRBJ1-3
d_call: NA
cdr3_nt: TGCGCCAGCAGCATCCTTGGAATGGCCTCCTCTGGAAACACCATATATTTT
cdr3_aa: CASSILGMASSGNTIYF

clone_size: NA
v_call: TRBV5-1
j_call: TRBJ2-1
d_call: TRBD2
cdr3_nt: TGCGCCAGCAGCTTGGCCCCTAGCGGAAATGAGCAGTTCTTC
cdr3_aa: CASSLAPSGNEQFF

clone_size: NA
v_call: TRBV19
j_call: TRBJ2-7
d_call: TRBD2
cdr3_nt: TGTGCCAGTAGTTACCTCCTAGCGGATGAACTTAGAAAGGACTCCTGCGAGCAGTACTTC
cdr3_aa: CASSYLLADELRKDSCEQYF

clone_size: NA
v_call: TRBV20-1
j_call: TRBJ2-5
d_call: NA
cdr3_nt: TGCGGTGTCACAGAAAAAGAGACACAGTACTTC
cdr3_aa: CGVTEKETQYF

clone_size: many
v_call: TRBV7-9
j_call: TRBJ1-1
d_call: NA
cdr3_nt: TGTGCCAGCAGCCGACAATTAGCTGAAGCTTTCTTT
cdr3_aa: CASSRQLAEAFF

clone_size: many
v_call: TRBV12-3/TRBV12-4
j_call: TRBJ1-5
d_call: TRBD1
cdr3_nt: TGTGCCAGCAGTCCGACAGGGCAAGGCAATCAGCCCCAGCATTTT
cdr3_aa: CASSPTGQGNQPQHF

clone_size: NA
v_call: TRBV15
j_call: TRBJ2-3
d_call: TRBD1
cdr3_nt: TGTGCCACCAGCAGAGATCCGACAGGGAGCACAGATACGCACTGTTTT
cdr3_aa: CATSRDPTGSTDTHCF

clone_size: many
v_call: TRBV3-1
j_call: TRBJ1-6
d_call: NA
cdr3_nt: TGTGCCAGCAGCCAATCTCAGGATTCACCCCTCCACTTT
cdr3_aa: CASSQSQDSPLHF

clone_size: many
v_call: TRBV7-7
j_call: TRBJ2-5
d_call: TRBD1
cdr3_nt: TGTGCCAGCAGCCTACGACAGGGGGGAGAGACCCAGTACTTC
cdr3_aa: CASSLRQGGETQYF

clone_size: NA
v_call: TRBV7-9
j_call: TRBJ1-1
d_call: NA
cdr3_nt: TGTGCCAGCAGGTTAGGGGATGAAGCTTTCTTT
cdr3_aa: CASRLGDEAFF

clone_size: many
v_call: TRBV3-1
j_call: TRBJ1-6
d_call: TRBD1
cdr3_nt: TGTGCCAGCAGCCAAGGAGACAGGGGGTATTCACCCCTCCACTTT
cdr3_aa: CASSQGDRGYSPLHF

clone_size: many
v_call: TRBV7-9
j_call: TRBJ2-1
d_call: TRBD1
cdr3_nt: TGTGCCAGCACCACCGGGACAGGGGCGTACAATGAGCAGTTCTTC
cdr3_aa: CASTTGTGAYNEQFF

clone_size: many
v_call: TRBV11-2
j_call: TRBJ2-5
d_call: NA
cdr3_nt: TGTGCCAGCAGACAAACAGGGATGGGTGAGACCCAGTACTTC
cdr3_aa: CASRQTGMGETQYF

clone_size: many
v_call: TRBV5-1
j_call: TRBJ1-6
d_call: NA
cdr3_nt: TGCGCCAGCAGCTCGGAGAATTCACCCCTCCACTTT
cdr3_aa: CASSSENSPLHF

clone_size: many
v_call: TRBV7-8
j_call: TRBJ2-5
d_call: NA
cdr3_nt: TGTGCCAGCAGCTATGGACCATCTGGGACCCAGTACTTC
cdr3_aa: CASSYGPSGTQYF

clone_size: many
v_call: TRBV14
j_call: TRBJ2-3
d_call: NA
cdr3_nt: TGTGCCAGCAGCCCTTTCCCCGATACGCAGTATTTT
cdr3_aa: CASSPFPDTQYF

clone_size: many
v_call: TRBV7-9
j_call: TRBJ2-2
d_call: TRBD1
cdr3_nt: TGTGCCAGCAGCCTGGGACAGATGGCGAACACCGGGGAGCTGTTTTTT
cdr3_aa: CASSLGQMANTGELFF

clone_size: medium-sized
v_call: TRBV27
j_call: TRBJ2-3
d_call: NA
cdr3_nt: TGTGCCAGCAGTTTAGGTGGAGATACGCAGTATTTT
cdr3_aa: CASSLGGDTQYF

clone_size: many
v_call: TRBV6-1
j_call: TRBJ1-4
d_call: TRBD1
cdr3_nt: TGTGCCAGCAGTTCGGACAGGGGGCCCGGTAATGAAAAACTGTTTTTT
cdr3_aa: CASSSDRGPGNEKLFF

clone_size: NA
v_call: TRBV6-2/TRBV6-3
j_call: TRBJ2-3
d_call: TRBD2
cdr3_nt: TGTGCCAGCAGTGGTTCGTCTAGCGGGAATGGGGGCACGGATACGCAGTATTTT
cdr3_aa: CASSGSSSGNGGTDTQYF